This TCR beta chain came from a study of T cells after yellow fever vaccination. In TCRdb, the 5' RACE reads were re-called with MiXCR into one record per CDR3 protein. Here the sample spans about 120,000 distinct CDR3 sequences, roughly 8.2% being singletons. Trimming removed 6 bases at V and 0 bases at J, with 18 bases between. In germline, CDR1 is MGHDK, CDR2 SYGVNS. The CDR3 is 18 residues long. This clonotype was seen more than once but under ten times. The rearrangement uses TRBV25-1 and TRBJ1-6, with D uncertain. Sequences were derived from CD8+ T cells sorted from PBMCs, sampled on the day of the yellow fever booster vaccination. The receptor's source is a young man who received the YFV17D yellow fever vaccine. The CDR3 sequence: CASSSPPSGSSYNSPLHF. In DNA, the CDR3 is TGTGCCAGCAGCTCCCCACCGAGTGGGAGCTCCTATAATTCACCCCTCCACTTT.